This T cell receptor (beta chain) was captured by sequencing in a study of post-analysis software for immune sequencing data. Study overall: Included among the disease courses, which were recorded for the cohort, were relapsing-remitting, secondary progressive and progressive-relapsing multiple sclerosis. The study's findings and limits: Patients with multiple sclerosis recorded significantly lower normalized Chao1 diversity than controls, the study found. Roughly 5 TRBV segments occurring more often in patients than controls included TRBV5-6, TRBV5-1 and TRBV20-1.

Built from TCR beta cDNA, the libraries had unique molecular identifiers in them. TCRdb analysed the PCR reads with MiXCR anew, one entry per CDR3 protein. This repertoire shows 350,000 to 450,000 distinct CDR3 sequences, more than 30% found once; its top ten account for around 8%. On this clonotype: Antigen: not known.

CDR3 size: 14 residues. Germline V gene data show CDR1 as KGHDR and CDR2 as SFDVKD. V was cut by 4 bases and J by 2 bases, with 9 bases left in between. This TCR was recovered from a girl aged 2 to 9 with multiple sclerosis. What was sequenced was blood. This chain connects TRBV24-1 to TRBJ2-3; D gene ambiguous. DNA of the CDR3: TGTGCCACCAGTGACGGCGGATTCACAGATACGCAGTATTTT. Its translation: CATSDGGFTDTQYF.